One and the same sample provided the 27 T cell receptor beta chains below, sequenced in a study of T cell changes during pregnancy in multiple sclerosis. Sequencing used immunoSEQ multiplex PCR; TCRdb keeps in-frame clones, though not all of them. The profile shows about 39,000 clones, almost 95% of them singletons. The specimen comprised CD4+ T cells from peripheral blood mononuclear cells, sampled after pregnancy. These receptor sequences come from a female donor with multiple sclerosis, enrolled in a pregnancy study.

The chain uses TRBV15 and TRBJ1-2; TRBD1 matches at 9 bases. The CDR3 is 13 amino acids. CDR1 is LNHNV and CDR2 is YYDKDF in the germline V gene (reference sequence). The V segment lost 6 bases and the J segment 4 bases; nucleotides outside the gene matches: 3. CDR3 DNA sequence: TGTGCCACCAGGGGACAGGGCACCTATGGCTACACCTTC. Translating gives CATRGQGTYGYTF.

V gene TRBV18 combines with J gene TRBJ2-7; maybe TRBD1 (5 bases). Germline assignment: CDR1 KGHSH and CDR2 LQKENI. The CDR3 consists of 15 residues. The V end was cut by 3 bases, the J end by 6 bases, with 18 bases between. The CDR3 DNA reads as TGTGCCAGCTCACCCCACCCCCCAGGGAATGGCGAGCAGTACTTC. Protein: CASSPHPPGNGEQYF.

The chain couples TRBV12-5 to TRBJ2-3, with D perhaps TRBD2 (6 bases). This CDR3 region has 15 residues. CDR1 is LGHNT, CDR2 FRNRAP, per germline. Trimming removed 0 bases at V and 6 bases at J, with 13 bases between. The CDR3 DNA follows: TGTGCTAGTGGTTTGGTACGTATGGGGAGGGATACGCAGTATTTT. Protein sequence: CASGLVRMGRDTQYF.

The rearrangement uses TRBV19 and TRBJ1-5; TRBD1 aligns across 7 bases. The CDR3 totals 17 residues. Germline loops: CDR1 LNHDA, CDR2 SQIVND (reference sequence). Unmatched junction bases numbered 15, after V lost 3 bases and J lost 7 bases. The CDR3 coding sequence is TGTGCCAGTAGTATGGGGGAACAGGGGAGCGTGCGGCAGCCCCAGCATTTT. It encodes CASSMGEQGSVRQPQHF.

This sequence joins TRBV5-1 and TRBJ1-2; 11 bases fit TRBD1. The ends lost 4 bases at V and 11 bases at J; junction bases unmatched: 7. Germline CDR1 SGHRS, CDR2 YFSETQ. This CDR3 contains 13 residues. The CDR3 region is CASSPGQGAWYTF. CDR3 sequence (DNA): TGCGCCAGCAGCCCCGGACAGGGGGCTTGGTACACCTTC.

This clone was observed a single time. The rearrangement uses TRBV9 and TRBJ1-1; D might be TRBD1 (5 bases). The CDR3 consists of 13 residues. Trimming left V 0 bases short and J 7 bases short, with 10 bases between. Germline CDR1 reads SGDLS; CDR2 reads YYNGEE. This CDR3 is CASSVDRQGEAFF. The CDR3 bases are TGTGCCAGCAGCGTAGACAGGCAGGGTGAAGCTTTCTTT.

Here the CDR3 reads CASSATGQVTPYEQYF. The CDR3 DNA reads as TGTGCCAGCAGCGCAACGGGACAGGTGACACCATACGAGCAGTACTTC. The chain combines TRBV7-9 with TRBJ2-7; 8 nucleotides align to TRBD1. The CDR3 length is 16 residues. V lost 5 bases, J lost 4 bases, and 13 bases stayed unmatched. Germline loops: CDR1 SEHNR, CDR2 FQNEAQ (reference sequence).

The chain couples TRBV20-1 to TRBJ2-5; 7 bases match TRBD1. Germline CDR1 DFQATT, CDR2 SNEGSKA (reference sequence). The CDR3 contains 11 residues. Trimming cost V 5 bases and J 9 bases; bases outside gene matches: 6. CDR3 residues: CSAATGASQYF. For the CDR3, the DNA is TGCAGTGCTGCTACAGGGGCGTCCCAGTACTTC.

The rearrangement uses TRBV27 and TRBJ1-6, with a possible D match to TRBD1 (5 bases). V was shortened by 2 bases and J by 2 bases, with 7 bases between the two germline ends. Germline values: CDR1 MNHEY, CDR2 SMNVEV (reference sequence). The CDR3 runs 15 residues. The CDR3 loop reads CASSLGATYNSPLHF. Here the CDR3 DNA reads TGTGCCAGCAGTTTAGGGGCAACCTATAATTCACCCCTCCACTTT.

The chain recombines TRBV5-6 with TRBJ2-2, with 8 bases that match TRBD1. The ends lost 4 bases at V and 7 bases at J; junction bases unmatched: 9. This CDR3 is 15 amino acids long. CDR1 and CDR2 from the germline V gene are SGHDT and YYEEEE. CDR3: CASSPRQGAGGELFF. In DNA form, the CDR3 reads TGTGCCAGCAGCCCCCGGCAGGGGGCAGGCGGGGAGCTGTTTTTT.

The chain combines TRBV18 with TRBJ2-1, with 7 bases lining up with TRBD1. Unmatched junction bases numbered 18, after V lost 3 bases and J lost 4 bases. This CDR3 has 19 amino acids. Germline CDR1 reads KGHSH; CDR2 reads LQKENI. CDR3 in amino acids: CASSPIRDSRQLRYNEQFF. CDR3 coding DNA: TGTGCCAGCTCACCGATACGGGACAGCCGCCAACTGAGATACAATGAGCAGTTCTTC.

V gene TRBV2 combines with J gene TRBJ1-1; possible D gene TRBD1, 6 bases. V was shortened by 3 bases and J by 1 base, with 12 bases between the two germline ends. Per germline, CDR1 SNHLY and CDR2 FYNNEI. The CDR3 spans 15 residues. The CDR3 bases are TGTGCCAGCAGTGACCCAGGACAGAGGAACACTGAAGCTTTCTTT. It is translated as CASSDPGQRNTEAFF.

This clone appeared a single time. Here the CDR3 reads CASSVGTSGAYEQYF. The CDR3 DNA follows: TGTGCCAGCAGCGTGGGGACTAGCGGGGCCTACGAGCAGTACTTC. This chain joins TRBV9 and TRBJ2-7; 13 bases agree with TRBD2. V shed 2 bases, J shed 2 bases, and the junction held 1 base outside the gene matches. The CDR3 runs 15 residues. Germline loops: CDR1 SGDLS, CDR2 YYNGEE.

The V call is TRBV27, the J call TRBJ1-6; 7 nucleotides line up with TRBD1. With V trimmed by 2 bases and J by 7 bases, 2 bases remained unmatched. This CDR3 has 14 amino acids. CDR1 and CDR2 from the germline V gene are MNHEY and SMNVEV (reference sequence). CDR3 sequence (DNA): TGTGCCAGCAGTTTAGGGACAGTCAATTCACCCCTCCACTTT. This codes for CASSLGTVNSPLHF.

The genes are TRBV2 and TRBJ1-5, with a tentative D call TRBD1 (5 bases). Germline CDR1 SNHLY, CDR2 FYNNEI. CDR3 length equals 14 residues. The germline V and J ends were trimmed by 5 bases and 4 bases, with 12 bases remaining between them. The CDR3 reads CASSSGTPNQPQHF. The CDR3 region has the DNA TGTGCCAGCAGTTCCGGGACTCCGAATCAGCCCCAGCATTTT.

This clone showed up just once. The chain joins TRBV7-2 to TRBJ1-1, with 11 bases fitting TRBD1. V gave up 1 base and J gave up 4 bases; unmatched junction bases: 5. CDR3 length: 16 residues. Germline V lookup: CDR1 SGHTA, CDR2 FQGNSA. This CDR3 reads CASSLVFGTGGTEAFF. The CDR3 coding sequence is TGTGCCAGCAGCTTAGTATTTGGGACAGGGGGCACTGAAGCTTTCTTT. Full variable domain (remainder filled in from reference TRBV7-2 and TRBJ1-1): GAGVSQSPSNKVTEKGKDVELRCDPISGHTALYWYRQSLGQGLEFLIYFQGNSAPDKSGLPSDRFSAERTGGSVSTLTIQRTQQEDSAVYLCASSLVFGTGGTEAFFGQGTRLTVV.

This chain connects TRBV6-5 to TRBJ2-7, with a tentative D call TRBD2 (5 bases). The germline V gene has CDR1 MNHEY and CDR2 SVGAGI. V lost 5 bases and J 4 bases, leaving 18 bases between the germline ends. The CDR3 is made up of 15 amino acids. CDR3: CASSHTSGSGYEQYF. CDR3 sequence (DNA): TGTGCCAGCAGTCACACAAGCGGATCGGGATACGAGCAGTACTTC.

The chain joins TRBV6-6 to TRBJ2-2; D gene unclear. V shed 2 bases and J shed 8 bases, with 9 bases lying between them. Germline V gene data show CDR1 as MNHNY and CDR2 as SVGAGI (reference sequence). The CDR3 is 13 amino acids. DNA for the CDR3: TGTGCCAGCAGTTACGGTGGCCCTGGGGAGCTGTTTTTT. It translates to CASSYGGPGELFF.

The rearrangement joins TRBV4-1 to TRBJ2-3; possible D gene TRBD2, 6 bases. The CDR3 consists of 17 residues. Trimming removed 1 base from V and 0 bases from J, with 14 bases in between. In germline, CDR1 is MGHRA, CDR2 YSYEKL. This CDR3 is CASSQVALAASTDTQYF. Here the CDR3 DNA reads TGCGCCAGCAGCCAAGTTGCACTAGCTGCTAGCACAGATACGCAGTATTTT.

The rearrangement uses TRBV7-3 and TRBJ2-5; D may be TRBD2 (6 bases). Deletions cut 3 bases from V and 2 bases from J, with 13 bases between. Germline values: CDR1 SGHTA, CDR2 FQGTGA. The CDR3 length is 15 residues. The CDR3: CASSLGGVGQETQYF. CDR3 bases: TGTGCCAGCAGCTTGGGGGGAGTAGGACAAGAGACCCAGTACTTC.

This clone was detected once. This rearrangement joins TRBV5-6 to TRBJ2-2; weak D call: TRBD2 (5 bases). CDR1 and CDR2 from the germline V gene are SGHDT and YYEEEE. Trimming cost V 4 bases and J 3 bases, with 16 bases left between them. The length of the CDR3 is 16 residues. The CDR3 region has the DNA TGTGCCAGCAGCACAACAATACCGAGGGACACCGGGGAGCTGTTTTTT. Translating gives CASSTTIPRDTGELFF.

This clone is judged medium-sized. The chain combines TRBV2 with TRBJ1-6, with a possible D match to TRBD1 (6 bases). The CDR3 has 13 amino acids. Between the trimmed V and J ends, which lost 6 bases and 7 bases, there was a span of 10 bases. The germline V gene has CDR1 SNHLY and CDR2 FYNNEI. CDR3 sequence reads: CASRTGLNSPLHF. CDR3 DNA: TGTGCCAGCAGAACAGGGTTGAATTCACCCCTCCACTTT.

The chain uses TRBV7-2 and TRBJ1-2; the match to TRBD1 covers 9 bases. The ends lost 4 bases at V and 13 bases at J; junction bases unmatched: 4. The CDR3 has 11 amino acids. CDR1 and CDR2 (germline): SGHTA, FQGNSA. The chain's CDR3 is CASSSDRGITF. The CDR3 nucleotides are TGTGCCAGCAGCTCGGACAGGGGAATCACCTTC.

The V call is TRBV6-5, the J call TRBJ1-2; weak D call: TRBD1 (5 bases). CDR1 and CDR2 from the germline V gene are MNHEY and SVGAGI. Trimming shortened V by 6 bases and J by 6 bases, and 14 bases separated the two germline ends. The CDR3 is 13 amino acids. The CDR3 reads CASSPPSGDGYTF. CDR3 DNA: TGTGCCAGCAGCCCGCCCTCGGGGGATGGCTACACCTTC.

This chain joins TRBV14 and TRBJ1-2; 12 bases fit TRBD1. V trimming: 3 bases; J trimming: 6 bases; junction bases outside the gene matches: 11. The germline V gene has CDR1 SGHDN and CDR2 FVKESK. CDR3 length equals 17 residues. CDR3 DNA sequence: TGTGCCAGCAGCCACCGAATCCCGGGACAGGGGGCAGATGGCTACACCTTC. It is translated as CASSHRIPGQGADGYTF. Based on the CDR3 plus reference TRBV14 and TRBJ1-2, the full variable domain is EAGVTQFPSHSVIEKGQTVTLRCDPISGHDNLYWYRRVMGKEIKFLLHFVKESKQDESGMPNNRFLAERTGGTYSTLKVQPAELEDSGVYFCASSHRIPGQGADGYTFGSGTRLTVV.

V gene TRBV7-3 combines with J gene TRBJ2-3; TRBD2 matches at 10 bases. Per germline, CDR1 SGHTA and CDR2 FQGTGA. This CDR3 region has 15 residues. J was trimmed by 6 bases and V by 1 base; bases with no gene match: 4. The CDR3 loop reads CASSLKAGGPDTQYF. The CDR3, as DNA: TGTGCCAGCAGCTTAAAAGCGGGGGGGCCTGATACGCAGTATTTT.

The chain couples TRBV23-1 to TRBJ1-5, with D perhaps TRBD1 (5 bases). TRBV23-1 is noted as an ORF with a role that remains uncertain. There are 17 residues in the CDR3. The ends were cut back, 2 bases at V and 2 bases at J, with 16 bases in the middle. In DNA form, the CDR3 reads TGCGCCAGCAGTCAACCCAGCTTCCAGGGCGGCAATCAGCCCCAGCATTTT. It codes for CASSQPSFQGGNQPQHF.